The sequence of this T cell receptor beta chain was determined in a study of CD8 T cells in Susac syndrome. This CDR3 comprises 16 residues. The germline gives CDR1 KGHSH, CDR2 LQKENI. Trimming shortened V by 3 bases and J by 8 bases, and 19 bases separated the two germline ends. The authors reverse transcribed roughly 0.5 to 1 ug RNA with random hexamers. Amplification of TCR beta CDR3 by immunoSEQ multiplex PCR spanned 54 Vbeta and 13 Jbeta. Each CDR3 protein gets one entry after TCRdb re-called the immunoSEQ multiplex PCR reads with MiXCR. There are approximately 170,000 distinct CDR3 sequences in the sample; less than 95% occur only once, and about 0.1% lies in the top ten. TCR beta sequences were obtained from blood CD8+ and CD4+ T cells. Negative magnetic isolation gave CD8+ and CD4+ cells; FACS enriched CD8+ TEMRA.

The genes are TRBV18 and TRBJ1-4, with unresolved D. The sample consisted of CD4+ T cells from PBMCs. This clonotype was sampled from a human donor with multiple sclerosis. The CDR3 coding sequence is TGTGCCAGCTCACCGCAGAGGCAAACTGGGCTAGAAAAACTGTTTTTT. It translates to CASSPQRQTGLEKLFF.